This TCR beta chain was captured by sequencing in a study of breast tumors, draining lymph nodes, adjacent tissues. Points from the study as a whole: Tumor repertoires ranked between lymph nodes and nontumor tissue in diversity, with V and J gene preferences. Data fit most tumor T cells coming from lymph node, expanding in tumor.

Samples came from axillary lymph nodes draining the breast cancer. The CDR3 length is 16 residues. Looked up from germline, CDR1 is SEHNR and CDR2 is FQNEAQ (reference sequence). The V gene end was trimmed by 6 bases and the J gene end by 3 bases; junction bases not matched to a gene: 10. This clonotype has ten or more counts. The antigen remains undetermined. Each CDR3 protein is one row after TCRdb ran MiXCR on the multiplex PCR reads. In the table there are about 270,000 distinct CDR3 sequences, over 25% of which are singletons. Sequences were obtained from axillary lymph node tissue. The origin of this receptor is a female donor with breast cancer. Some clones in this sample may be carry-over from other donors' samples. The gene calls are TRBV7-9 and TRBJ2-3, with TRBD1 identical over 9 bases. The DNA for the CDR3 is TGTGCCAGCAGGCTAAGGGACAGGGAAGGAACAGATACGCAGTATTTT. Translating gives CASRLRDREGTDTQYF.